The clone carrying this T cell receptor (beta chain) appeared a single time. This table comes from immunoSEQ multiplex PCR, and its TCRdb copy is limited to in-frame clones, with some not included. The data show about 150,000 clones, 83% seen once. The data originate from a study of blood T cell repertoires in COVID-19. Trimming took 3 bases from V and 8 from J; bases not matched to a gene: 8. The CDR3 consists of 14 residues. Germline V gene data show CDR1 as SGHTA and CDR2 as FQGTGA. The sample comprised peripheral blood. The clonotype originates from a woman aged 55-69 years with COVID-19, enrolled during active disease. The rearrangement joins TRBV7-3 to TRBJ1-2; 8 bases map to TRBD1. The CDR3 DNA reads TGTGCCAGCAGCTTGGGACAGGCGGGAGAGGGCTACACCTTC. This sequence encodes CASSLGQAGEGYTF.